This T cell receptor (beta chain) appears in the sequencing data of a study of T cells in Graves' hyperthyroidism and ophthalmopathy. From RNA transcripts, TCR beta CDR3 regions were amplified. Using the HTBI primer set, a first-round RT-PCR was run on the TCR CDR3. TCRdb passed the multiplex PCR reads through MiXCR, listing each CDR3 protein once. This table has around 370,000 distinct CDR3 sequences, 15% to 20% appearing once. Material: blood. The receptor was derived from a man between 18 and 29 years old with Graves' ophthalmopathy.

CDR3 loop: CATSRGGTGGYNEQFF. CDR3 coding DNA: TGTGCCACCAGTAGGGGGGGGACAGGGGGCTACAATGAGCAGTTCTTC. V and J are TRBV24-1 and TRBJ2-1; 11 nucleotides match TRBD1. V was clipped by 6 bases and J by 3 bases; unmatched bases: 6. This CDR3 comprises 16 residues. The germline V gene encodes CDR1 KGHDR and CDR2 SFDVKD.